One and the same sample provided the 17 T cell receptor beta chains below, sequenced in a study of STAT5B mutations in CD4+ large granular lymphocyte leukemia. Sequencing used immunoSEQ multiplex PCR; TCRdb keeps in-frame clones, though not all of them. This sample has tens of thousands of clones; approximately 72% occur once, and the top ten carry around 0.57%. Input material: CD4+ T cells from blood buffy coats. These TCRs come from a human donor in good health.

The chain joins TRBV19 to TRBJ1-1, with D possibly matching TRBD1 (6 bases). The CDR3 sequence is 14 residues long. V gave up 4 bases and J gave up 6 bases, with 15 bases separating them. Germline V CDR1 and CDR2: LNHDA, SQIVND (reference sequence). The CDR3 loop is CASSTQGTGAEAFF. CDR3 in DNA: TGTGCCAGTAGTACGCAGGGGACTGGGGCTGAAGCTTTCTTT.

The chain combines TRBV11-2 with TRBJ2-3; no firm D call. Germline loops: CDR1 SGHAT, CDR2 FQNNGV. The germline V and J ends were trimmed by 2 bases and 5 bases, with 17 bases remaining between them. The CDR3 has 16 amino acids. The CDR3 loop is CASSLYSTHTGDTQYF. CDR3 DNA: TGTGCCAGCAGCTTATACTCGACCCACACTGGAGATACGCAGTATTTT.

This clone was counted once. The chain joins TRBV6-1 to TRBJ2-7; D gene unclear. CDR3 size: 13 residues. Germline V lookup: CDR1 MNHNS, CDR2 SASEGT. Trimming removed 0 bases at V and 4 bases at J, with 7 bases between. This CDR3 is CASSEALPYEQYF. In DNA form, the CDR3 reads TGTGCCAGCAGTGAAGCGCTTCCGTACGAGCAGTACTTC.

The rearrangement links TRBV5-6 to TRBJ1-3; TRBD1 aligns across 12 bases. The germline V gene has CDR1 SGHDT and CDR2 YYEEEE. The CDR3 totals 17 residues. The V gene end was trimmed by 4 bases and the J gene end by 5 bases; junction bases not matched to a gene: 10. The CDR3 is CASSQGDRGRFRNTIYF. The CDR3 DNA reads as TGTGCCAGCAGCCAAGGGGACAGGGGGCGCTTCAGAAACACCATATATTTT.

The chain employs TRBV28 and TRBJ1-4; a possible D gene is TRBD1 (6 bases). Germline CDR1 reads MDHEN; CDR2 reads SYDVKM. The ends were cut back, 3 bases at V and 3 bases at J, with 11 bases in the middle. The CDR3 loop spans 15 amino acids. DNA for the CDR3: TGTGCCAGCAGTTTTAGCAGGGGTCCTAATGAAAAACTGTTTTTT. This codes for CASSFSRGPNEKLFF.

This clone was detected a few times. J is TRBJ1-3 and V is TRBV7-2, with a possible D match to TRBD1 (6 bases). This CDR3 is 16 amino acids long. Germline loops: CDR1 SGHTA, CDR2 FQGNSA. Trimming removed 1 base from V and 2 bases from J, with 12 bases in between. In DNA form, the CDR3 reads TGTGCCAGCAGCTTAGGACCAGGGGAGGCTGGAAACACCATATATTTT. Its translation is CASSLGPGEAGNTIYF. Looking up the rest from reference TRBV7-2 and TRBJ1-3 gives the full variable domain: GAGVSQSPSNKVTEKGKDVELRCDPISGHTALYWYRQSLGQGLEFLIYFQGNSAPDKSGLPSDRFSAERTGGSVSTLTIQRTQQEDSAVYLCASSLGPGEAGNTIYFGEGSWLTVV.

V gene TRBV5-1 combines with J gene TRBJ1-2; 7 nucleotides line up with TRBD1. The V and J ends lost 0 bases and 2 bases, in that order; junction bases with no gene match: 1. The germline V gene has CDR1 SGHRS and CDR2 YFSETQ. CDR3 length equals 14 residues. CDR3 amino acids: CASSLVGGNYGYTF. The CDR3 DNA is TGCGCCAGCAGCTTGGTAGGGGGCAACTATGGCTACACCTTC.

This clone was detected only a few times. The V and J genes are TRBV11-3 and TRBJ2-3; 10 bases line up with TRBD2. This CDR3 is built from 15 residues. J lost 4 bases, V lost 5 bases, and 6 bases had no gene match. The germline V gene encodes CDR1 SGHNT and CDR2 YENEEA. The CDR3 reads CASSPSGGVADTQYF. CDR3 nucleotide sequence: TGTGCCAGCAGCCCTAGCGGGGGAGTCGCAGATACGCAGTATTTT.

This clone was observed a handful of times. CDR3 in DNA: TGTGCCAGCAGCTCTCGACAGGAGGACACTGAAGCTTTCTTT. Amino acids: CASSSRQEDTEAFF. The chain combines TRBV5-4 with TRBJ1-1; D might be TRBD1 (6 bases). With 3 bases removed from V and 3 bases from J, the gap between germline ends came to 12 bases. Per the germline V gene, CDR1 is SGHNT and CDR2 is YYREEE (reference sequence). The CDR3 loop spans 14 amino acids.

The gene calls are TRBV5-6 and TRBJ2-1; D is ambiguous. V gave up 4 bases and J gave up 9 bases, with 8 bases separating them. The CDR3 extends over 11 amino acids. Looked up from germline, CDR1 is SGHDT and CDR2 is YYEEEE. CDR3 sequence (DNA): TGTGCCAGCAGCCTGCTTTTTGAGCAGTTCTTC. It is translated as CASSLLFEQFF.

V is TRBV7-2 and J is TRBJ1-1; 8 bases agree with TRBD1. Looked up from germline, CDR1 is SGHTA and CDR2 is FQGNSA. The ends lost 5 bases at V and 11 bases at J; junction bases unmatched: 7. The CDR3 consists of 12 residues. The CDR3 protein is CASSNIDRGAFF. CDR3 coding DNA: TGTGCCAGCAGCAATATCGACAGGGGTGCTTTCTTT. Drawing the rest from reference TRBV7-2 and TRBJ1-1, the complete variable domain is GAGVSQSPSNKVTEKGKDVELRCDPISGHTALYWYRQSLGQGLEFLIYFQGNSAPDKSGLPSDRFSAERTGGSVSTLTIQRTQQEDSAVYLCASSNIDRGAFFGQGTRLTVV.

CDR3 bases: TGTGCCAGCAGTGCCAGCGGGGGGGCCCCAGAGACCCAGTACTTC. Translated: CASSASGGAPETQYF. This chain connects TRBV6-5 to TRBJ2-5; 10 bases align to TRBD2. CDR3 size: 15 residues. After removal of 5 bases from V and 4 bases from J, the junction contained 7 bases not matched to a gene. Germline CDR1 MNHEY, CDR2 SVGAGI.

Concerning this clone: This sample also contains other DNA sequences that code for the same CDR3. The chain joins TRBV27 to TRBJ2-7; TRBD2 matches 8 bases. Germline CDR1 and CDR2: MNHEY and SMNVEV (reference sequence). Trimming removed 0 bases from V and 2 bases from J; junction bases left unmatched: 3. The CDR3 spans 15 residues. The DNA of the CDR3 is TGTGCCAGCAGTTTATCGCTAGCGGGTGCCTACGAGCAGTACTTC. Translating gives CASSLSLAGAYEQYF.

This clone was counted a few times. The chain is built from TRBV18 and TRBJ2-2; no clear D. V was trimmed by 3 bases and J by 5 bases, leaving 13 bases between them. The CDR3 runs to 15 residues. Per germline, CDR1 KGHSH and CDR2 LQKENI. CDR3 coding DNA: TGTGCCAGCTCACCGCCCGTGCTGGGGACCGGGGAGCTGTTTTTT. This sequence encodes CASSPPVLGTGELFF.

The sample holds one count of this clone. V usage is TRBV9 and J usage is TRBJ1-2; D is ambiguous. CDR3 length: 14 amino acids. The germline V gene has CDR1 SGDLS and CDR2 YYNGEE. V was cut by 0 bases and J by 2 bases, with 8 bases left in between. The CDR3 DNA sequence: TGTGCCAGCAGCGTAGATTATGGAAACTATGGCTACACCTTC. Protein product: CASSVDYGNYGYTF.

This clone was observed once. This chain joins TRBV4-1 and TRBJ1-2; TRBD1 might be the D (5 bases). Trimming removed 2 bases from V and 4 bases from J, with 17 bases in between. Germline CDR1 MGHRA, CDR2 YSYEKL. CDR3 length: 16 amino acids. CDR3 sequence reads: CASSQSDGQGGYGYTF. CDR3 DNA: TGCGCCAGCAGCCAATCCGATGGGCAGGGAGGCTATGGCTACACCTTC.

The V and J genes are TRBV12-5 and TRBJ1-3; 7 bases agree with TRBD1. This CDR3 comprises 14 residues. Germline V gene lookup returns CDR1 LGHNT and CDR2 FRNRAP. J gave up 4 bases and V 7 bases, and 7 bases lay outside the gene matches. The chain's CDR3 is CASATGQPGNTIYF. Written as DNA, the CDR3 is TGTGCTAGTGCCACGGGACAGCCCGGAAACACCATATATTTT.